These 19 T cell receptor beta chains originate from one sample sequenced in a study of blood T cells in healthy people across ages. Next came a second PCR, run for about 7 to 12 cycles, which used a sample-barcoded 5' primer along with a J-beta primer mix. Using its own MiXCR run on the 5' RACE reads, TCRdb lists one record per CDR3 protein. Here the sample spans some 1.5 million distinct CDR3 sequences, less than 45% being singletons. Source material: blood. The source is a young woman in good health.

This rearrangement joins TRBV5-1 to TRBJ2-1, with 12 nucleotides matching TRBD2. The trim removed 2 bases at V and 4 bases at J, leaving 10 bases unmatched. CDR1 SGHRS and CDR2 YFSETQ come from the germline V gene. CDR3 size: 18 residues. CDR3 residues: CASSFYLTSGGSYNEQFF. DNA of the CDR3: TGCGCCAGCAGCTTCTATTTGACTAGCGGGGGTTCTTACAATGAGCAGTTCTTC.

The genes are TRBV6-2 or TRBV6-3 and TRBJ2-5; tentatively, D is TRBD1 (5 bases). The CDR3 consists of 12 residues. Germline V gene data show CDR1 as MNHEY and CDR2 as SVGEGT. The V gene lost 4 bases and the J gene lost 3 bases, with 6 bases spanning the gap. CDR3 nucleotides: TGTGCCAGCAGTTTCAGGGAAGAGACCCAGTACTTC. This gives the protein CASSFREETQYF.

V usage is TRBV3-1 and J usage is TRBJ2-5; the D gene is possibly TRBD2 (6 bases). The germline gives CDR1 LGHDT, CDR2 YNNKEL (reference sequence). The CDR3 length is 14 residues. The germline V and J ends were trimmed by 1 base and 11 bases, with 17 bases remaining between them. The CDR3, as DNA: TGTGCCAGCAGCCAAGTTGGAGGGTCCCATGAGCAGTACTTC. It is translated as CASSQVGGSHEQYF.

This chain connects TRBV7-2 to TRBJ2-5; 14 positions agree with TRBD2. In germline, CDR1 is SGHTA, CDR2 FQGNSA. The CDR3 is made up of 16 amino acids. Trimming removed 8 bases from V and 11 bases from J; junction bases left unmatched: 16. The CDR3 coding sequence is TGTGCCAGCCAAACGGGACTAGCGGGAGTGGTCGATGAGCAGTACTTC. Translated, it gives CASQTGLAGVVDEQYF.

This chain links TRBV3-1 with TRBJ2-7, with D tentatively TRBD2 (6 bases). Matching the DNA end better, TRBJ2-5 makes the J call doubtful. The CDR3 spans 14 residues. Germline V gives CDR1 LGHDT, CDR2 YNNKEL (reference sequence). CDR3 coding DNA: TGTGCCAGCAGCCCCATGGGACTTCTGGAGACCCAGTACTTC. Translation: CASSPMGLLETQYF.

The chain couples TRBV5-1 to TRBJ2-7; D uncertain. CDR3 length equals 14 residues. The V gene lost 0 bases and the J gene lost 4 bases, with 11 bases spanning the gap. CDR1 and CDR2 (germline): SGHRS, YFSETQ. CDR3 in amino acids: CASSLGEDPYEQYF. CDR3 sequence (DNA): TGCGCCAGCAGCTTGGGGGAAGATCCTTACGAGCAGTACTTC.

DNA for the CDR3: TGTGCCAGCAGCTCACGGGGACTAGCGGGGGGGCCTACAGATACGCAGTATTTT. It specifies CASSSRGLAGGPTDTQYF. V usage is TRBV7-2 and J usage is TRBJ2-3, with 16 bases lining up with TRBD2. Trimming cost V 4 bases and J 3 bases; bases outside gene matches: 7. This CDR3 spans 18 amino acids. CDR1 SGHTA and CDR2 FQGNSA come from the germline V gene. Combining the CDR3 with reference TRBV7-2 and TRBJ2-3 gives the whole variable domain GAGVSQSPSNKVTEKGKDVELRCDPISGHTALYWYRQSLGQGLEFLIYFQGNSAPDKSGLPSDRFSAERTGGSVSTLTIQRTQQEDSAVYLCASSSRGLAGGPTDTQYFGPGTRLTVL.

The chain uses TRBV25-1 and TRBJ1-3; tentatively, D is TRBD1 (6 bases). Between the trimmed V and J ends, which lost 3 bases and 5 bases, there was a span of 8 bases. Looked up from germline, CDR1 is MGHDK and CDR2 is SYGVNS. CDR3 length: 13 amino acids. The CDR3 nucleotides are TGTGCCAGCAGTGACACAGGGAGAAACACCATATATTTT. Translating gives CASSDTGRNTIYF. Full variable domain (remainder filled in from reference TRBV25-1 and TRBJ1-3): EADIYQTPRYLVIGTGKKITLECSQTMGHDKMYWYQQDPGMELHLIHYSYGVNSTEKGDLSSESTVSRIRTEHFPLTLESARPSHTSQYLCASSDTGRNTIYFGEGSWLTVV.

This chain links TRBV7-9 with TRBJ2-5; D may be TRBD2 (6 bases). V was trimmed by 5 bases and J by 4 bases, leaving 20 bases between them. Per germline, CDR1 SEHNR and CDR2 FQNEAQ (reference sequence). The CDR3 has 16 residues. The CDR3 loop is CASSLPLGLGGETQYF. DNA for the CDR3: TGTGCCAGCAGCCTCCCCTTGGGACTTGGAGGAGAGACCCAGTACTTC.

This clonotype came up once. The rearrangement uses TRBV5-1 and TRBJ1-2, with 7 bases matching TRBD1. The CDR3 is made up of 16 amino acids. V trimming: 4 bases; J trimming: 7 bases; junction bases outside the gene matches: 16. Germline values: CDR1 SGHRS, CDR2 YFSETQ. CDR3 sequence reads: CASSTPGQVDDGGYTF. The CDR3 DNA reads TGCGCCAGCAGCACCCCCGGACAGGTTGACGACGGTGGCTACACCTTC.

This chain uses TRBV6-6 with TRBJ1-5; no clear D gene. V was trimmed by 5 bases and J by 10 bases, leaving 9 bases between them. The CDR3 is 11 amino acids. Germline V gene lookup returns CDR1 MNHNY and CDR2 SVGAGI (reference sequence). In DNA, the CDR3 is TGTGCCAGCAGTAACACCGGCCCCCAGCATTTT. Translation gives CASSNTGPQHF.

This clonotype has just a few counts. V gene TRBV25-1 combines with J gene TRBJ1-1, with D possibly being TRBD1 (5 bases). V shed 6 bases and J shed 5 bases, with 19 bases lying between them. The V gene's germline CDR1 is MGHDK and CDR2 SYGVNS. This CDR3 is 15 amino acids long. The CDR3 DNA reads TGTGCCAGCAGGCCTCCCGGGGGGTTGTGGACTGAAGCTTTCTTT. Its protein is CASRPPGGLWTEAFF.

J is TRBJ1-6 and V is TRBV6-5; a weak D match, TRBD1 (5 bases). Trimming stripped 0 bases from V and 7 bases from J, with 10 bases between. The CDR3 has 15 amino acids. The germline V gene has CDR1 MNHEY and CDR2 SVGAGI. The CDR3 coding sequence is TGTGCCAGCAGTTACTCGTCAGAGGGGAATTCACCCCTCCACTTT. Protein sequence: CASSYSSEGNSPLHF.

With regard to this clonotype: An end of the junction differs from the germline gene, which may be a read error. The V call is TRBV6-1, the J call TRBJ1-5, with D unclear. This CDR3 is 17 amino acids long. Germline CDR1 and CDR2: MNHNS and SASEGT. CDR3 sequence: CASREEGSPYSNQPQHF. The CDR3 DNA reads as TGTGCCAGCAGAGAAGAAGGGTCCCCCTATAGCAATCAGCCCCAGCATTTT.

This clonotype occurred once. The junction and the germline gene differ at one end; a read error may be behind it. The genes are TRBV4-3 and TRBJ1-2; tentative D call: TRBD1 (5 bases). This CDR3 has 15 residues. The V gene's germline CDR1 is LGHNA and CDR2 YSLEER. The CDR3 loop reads CASGQVIEDTYGYTF. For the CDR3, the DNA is TGCGCCAGCGGCCAAGTAATTGAGGACACATATGGCTACACCTTC.

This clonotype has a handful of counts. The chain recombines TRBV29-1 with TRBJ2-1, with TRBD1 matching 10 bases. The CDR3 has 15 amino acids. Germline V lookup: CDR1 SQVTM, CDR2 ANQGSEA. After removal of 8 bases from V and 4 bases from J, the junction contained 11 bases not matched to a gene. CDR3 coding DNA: TGCAGCATCAGCCGGGACAGGGGAATATACAATGAGCAGTTCTTC. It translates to CSISRDRGIYNEQFF.

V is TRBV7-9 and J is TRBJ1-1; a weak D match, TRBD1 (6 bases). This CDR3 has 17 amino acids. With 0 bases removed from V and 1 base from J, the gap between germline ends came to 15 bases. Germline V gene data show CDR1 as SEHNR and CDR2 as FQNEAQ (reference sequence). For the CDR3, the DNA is TGTGCCAGCAGCTTAGCGGGGAGGGGGACGGCGAACACTGAAGCTTTCTTT. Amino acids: CASSLAGRGTANTEAFF.

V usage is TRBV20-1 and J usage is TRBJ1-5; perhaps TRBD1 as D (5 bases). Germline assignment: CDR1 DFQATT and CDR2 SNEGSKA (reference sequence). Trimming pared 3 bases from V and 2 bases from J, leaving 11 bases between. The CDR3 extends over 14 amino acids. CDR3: CSARGWDRNQPQHF. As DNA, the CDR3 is TGCAGTGCTAGGGGGTGGGACCGCAATCAGCCCCAGCATTTT.

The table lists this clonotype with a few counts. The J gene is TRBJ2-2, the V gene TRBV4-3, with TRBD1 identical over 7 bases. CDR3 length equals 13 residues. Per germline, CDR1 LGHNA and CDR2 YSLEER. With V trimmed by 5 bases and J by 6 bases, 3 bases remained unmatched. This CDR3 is CASSTTGAGELFF. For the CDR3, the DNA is TGCGCCAGCAGCACAACAGGGGCCGGGGAGCTGTTTTTT.